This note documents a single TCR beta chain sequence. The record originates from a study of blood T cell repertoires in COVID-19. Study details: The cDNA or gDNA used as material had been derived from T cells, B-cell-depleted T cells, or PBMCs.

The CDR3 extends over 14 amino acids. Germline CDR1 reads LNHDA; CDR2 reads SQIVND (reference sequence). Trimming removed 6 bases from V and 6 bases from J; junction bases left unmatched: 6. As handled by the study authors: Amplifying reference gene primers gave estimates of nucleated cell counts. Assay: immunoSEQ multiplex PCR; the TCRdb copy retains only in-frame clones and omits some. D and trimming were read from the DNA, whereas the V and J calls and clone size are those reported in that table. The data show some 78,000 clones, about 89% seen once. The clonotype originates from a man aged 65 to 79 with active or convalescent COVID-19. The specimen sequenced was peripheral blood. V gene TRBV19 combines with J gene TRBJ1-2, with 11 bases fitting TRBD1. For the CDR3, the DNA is TGTGCCAGTAGCGGGACAGGGGGACGGGATGGCTACACCTTC. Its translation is CASSGTGGRDGYTF.